The 30 T cell receptor beta chains in this list originate from one sample, sequenced in a study of control samples from healthy donors and cancer patients. The data were produced by immunoSEQ multiplex PCR, yet TCRdb's version contains in-frame clones alone and is incomplete. The sample holds over 90,000 clones, about 90% seen once. The sequenced sample consisted of blood. These receptors originate from a woman between 18 and 29 years old in good health.

V is TRBV10-1 and J is TRBJ2-7, with D perhaps TRBD2 (5 bases). Trimming removed 10 bases at V and 2 bases at J, with 33 bases between. This CDR3 has 19 amino acids. Germline loops: CDR1 WNHNN, CDR2 SYGVQD (reference sequence). The CDR3 spells CAICFRGSSSILITYEQYF. CDR3 DNA: TGCGCCATCTGTTTTCGGGGATCTAGTAGTATCCTTATTACCTACGAGCAGTACTTC.

The chain joins TRBV27 to TRBJ2-3, with a possible D match to TRBD1 (6 bases). The CDR3 sequence is 15 residues long. V gave up 2 bases and J gave up 4 bases, with 13 bases separating them. CDR1 and CDR2 from the germline V gene are MNHEY and SMNVEV (reference sequence). The CDR3 DNA reads TGTGCCAGCAGTTTAGGGCTTCAGGGGCCAGATACGCAGTATTTT. This encodes CASSLGLQGPDTQYF.

This clone showed up just once. The genes are TRBV29-1 and TRBJ1-1; a weak D match, TRBD1 (5 bases). The V gene lost 3 bases and the J gene lost 0 bases, with 8 bases spanning the gap. The CDR3 has 13 residues. From germline, CDR1 is SQVTM and CDR2 ANQGSEA. The CDR3 loop reads CSVDQGLNTEAFF. The CDR3 DNA follows: TGCAGCGTTGATCAGGGCTTGAACACTGAAGCTTTCTTT. The whole variable domain, remainder taken from reference TRBV29-1 and TRBJ1-1, is SAVISQKPSRDICQRGTSLTIQCQVDSQVTMMFWYRQQPGQSLTLIATANQGSEATYESGFVIDKFPISRPNLTFSTLTVSNMSPEDSSIYLCSVDQGLNTEAFFGQGTRLTVV.

The rearrangement links TRBV7-2 to TRBJ1-4, with D uncertain. This CDR3 comprises 15 residues. The V end was cut by 3 bases, the J end by 6 bases, with 14 bases between. Germline CDR1 SGHTA, CDR2 FQGNSA. The CDR3 DNA sequence: TGTGCCAGCAGCTTGGTTAGTAGCCCGGATGAAAAACTGTTTTTT. Residues: CASSLVSSPDEKLFF.

This clone was counted only a few times. Written as DNA, the CDR3 is TGTGCCTGGACCAAGGACATTAAAAATGAAAAACTGTTTTTT. Translating gives CAWTKDIKNEKLFF. This chain links TRBV30 with TRBJ1-4; D perhaps matches TRBD1 (5 bases). Germline V gene sequence: CDR1 GTSNPN, CDR2 SVGIG (reference sequence). The CDR3 length is 14 residues. V dropped 4 bases and J dropped 5 bases, with 14 bases sitting between them.

V gene TRBV19 combines with J gene TRBJ1-5; TRBD1 might be the D (5 bases). Germline V gene data show CDR1 as LNHDA and CDR2 as SQIVND (reference sequence). This CDR3 is built from 14 residues. The ends were cut back, 5 bases at V and 2 bases at J, with 10 bases in the middle. CDR3 amino acids: CASSRQGGNQPQHF. In DNA, the CDR3 is TGTGCCAGTAGTCGTCAGGGCGGCAATCAGCCCCAGCATTTT.

The chain combines TRBV5-1 with TRBJ1-2; TRBD1 is a possible D gene (6 bases). Germline V gives CDR1 SGHRS, CDR2 YFSETQ. V dropped 5 bases and J dropped 8 bases, with 19 bases sitting between them. The CDR3 is made up of 14 amino acids. The CDR3 spells CASSNPSGAGGYTF. CDR3 DNA: TGCGCCAGCAGTAACCCTTCAGGGGCGGGAGGCTACACCTTC.

The chain recombines TRBV4-1 with TRBJ1-1; unclear D gene. The CDR3 contains 15 residues. In germline, CDR1 is MGHRA, CDR2 YSYEKL. The V and J ends lost 1 base and 6 bases respectively, with 15 bases between them. The CDR3, as DNA: TGCGCCAGCAGCCAAGTCGACCAGGAATGGGCTGAAGCTTTCTTT. Translated: CASSQVDQEWAEAFF.

This chain connects TRBV28 to TRBJ1-1; no reliable D call. CDR3 length: 13 amino acids. V lost 6 bases to trimming and J lost 5 bases, with 13 bases between them. CDR1 and CDR2 (germline): MDHEN, SYDVKM. DNA of the CDR3: TGTGCCAGCAGCCCGGGGAAAGGGACTGAAGCTTTCTTT. Translation: CASSPGKGTEAFF.

The gene calls are TRBV13 and TRBJ2-1; unclear D gene. The V gene lost 0 bases and the J gene lost 5 bases, with 14 bases spanning the gap. The germline V gene has CDR1 PRHDT and CDR2 FYEKMQ (reference sequence). The CDR3 is 16 residues long. CDR3 DNA: TGTGCCAGCAGCTTAGGTTTTTCGGTAGCAGACAATGAGCAGTTCTTC. As protein: CASSLGFSVADNEQFF. Full variable domain (missing parts from reference TRBV13 and TRBJ2-1): AAGVIQSPRHLIKEKRETATLKCYPIPRHDTVYWYQQGPGQDPQFLISFYEKMQSDKGSIPDRFSAQQFSDYHSELNMSSLELGDSALYFCASSLGFSVADNEQFFGPGTRLTVL.

The rearrangement joins TRBV5-5 to TRBJ2-7; 10 nucleotides align to TRBD2. J gave up 6 bases and V 7 bases, and 10 bases lay outside the gene matches. CDR1 is SGHKS, CDR2 YYEKEE, per germline (reference sequence). This CDR3 is 14 amino acids long. CDR3 protein: CASAPGLANGEQYF. The CDR3, as DNA: TGTGCCAGCGCGCCGGGACTAGCGAATGGCGAGCAGTACTTC.

Only a few counts were recorded for this clone. The chain carries TRBV28 and TRBJ2-2, with unresolved D. V was pared by 9 bases and J by 7 bases, with 15 bases between. The CDR3 has 13 residues. Germline CDR1 is MDHEN and CDR2 is SYDVKM. CDR3 amino acids: CASGVVPLGELFF. The CDR3 DNA follows: TGTGCCAGTGGCGTAGTCCCCCTCGGGGAGCTGTTTTTT.

V gene TRBV30 combines with J gene TRBJ1-2; D possibly corresponds to TRBD1 (6 bases). The V gene's germline CDR1 is GTSNPN and CDR2 SVGIG (reference sequence). This CDR3 has 13 amino acids. V was shortened by 2 bases and J by 10 bases, with 17 bases between the two germline ends. This CDR3 is CAWSLKGGDYYTF. As DNA, the CDR3 is TGTGCCTGGAGTCTGAAGGGGGGAGACTACTACACCTTC.

This clone is a singleton in its sample. The gene calls are TRBV30 and TRBJ2-4, with D possibly TRBD2 on 5 matching bases. Germline V gene sequence: CDR1 GTSNPN, CDR2 SVGIG (reference sequence). The CDR3 is made up of 14 amino acids. Trimming took off 5 bases at V and 9 bases at J, with 20 bases between the two ends. CDR3 nucleotides: TGTGCCTGGGCCTCCGGGATCAACGACGGCATTCAGTACTTC. This sequence encodes CAWASGINDGIQYF.

The DNA for the CDR3 is TGTGCCTGGAAGGCGGCGGGGGCCACAGATACGCAGTATTTT. This translates into CAWKAAGATDTQYF. This chain uses TRBV30 with TRBJ2-3, with D possibly being TRBD2 (7 bases). Trimming left V 4 bases short and J 2 bases short, with 13 bases between. The CDR3 loop spans 14 amino acids. CDR1 and CDR2 (germline): GTSNPN, SVGIG (reference sequence).

A single count supports this clone. The V call is TRBV3-1 (or the pseudogene TRBV3-2), the J call TRBJ1-2; TRBD1 is a possible D gene (5 bases). The CDR3 spans 14 residues. Per the germline V gene, CDR1 is LGHDT and CDR2 is YNNKEL (reference sequence). Trimming took off 3 bases at V and 2 bases at J, with 10 bases between the two ends. The CDR3 nucleotides read TGTGCCAGCAGCCAGAAGGGGCAGAACTATGGCTACACCTTC. As protein: CASSQKGQNYGYTF.

V and J are TRBV7-6 and TRBJ1-4; tentatively, D is TRBD1 (6 bases). Germline CDR1 reads SGHVS; CDR2 reads FNYEAQ. The CDR3 loop spans 15 amino acids. V was clipped by 2 bases and J by 8 bases, with 15 bases between them. The CDR3 spells CASSLFRGPSEKLFF. The CDR3 nucleotides are TGTGCCAGCAGCTTATTCAGGGGCCCTTCGGAAAAACTGTTTTTT.

This chain connects TRBV6-4 to TRBJ1-4; maybe TRBD1 (5 bases). This CDR3 is built from 16 residues. From germline, CDR1 is MRHNA and CDR2 SNTAGT. Trimming took 6 bases from V and 4 from J, leaving 18 bases between them. CDR3: CASRGPERPINEKLFF. CDR3 nucleotides: TGTGCCAGCAGGGGGCCTGAGCGACCCATTAATGAAAAACTGTTTTTT.

This chain links TRBV5-8 with TRBJ2-1; D unresolved. From germline, CDR1 is SGHTS and CDR2 YDEGEE. Trimming shortened V by 7 bases and J by 1 base, and 9 bases separated the two germline ends. This CDR3 region has 13 residues. For the CDR3, the DNA is TGTGCCAGCTCTCCCCCGTCCTACAATGAGCAGTTCTTC. Translating gives CASSPPSYNEQFF.

The V gene is TRBV3-1 (or the pseudogene TRBV3-2), the J gene TRBJ1-2, with 7 nucleotides matching TRBD1. The length of the CDR3 is 14 residues. V was clipped by 3 bases and J by 8 bases; unmatched bases: 9. The germline gives CDR1 LGHDT, CDR2 YNNKEL (reference sequence). CDR3 sequence reads: CASSHPYRGGGYTF. CDR3 nucleotide sequence: TGTGCCAGCAGCCACCCCTACAGGGGTGGCGGCTACACCTTC.

This chain connects TRBV5-1 to TRBJ1-6; tentatively, D is TRBD1 (5 bases). Trimming took 4 bases from V and 4 from J, leaving 21 bases between them. The germline V gene has CDR1 SGHRS and CDR2 YFSETQ. The CDR3 covers 18 residues. CDR3 sequence: CASSPQVFGGRYNSPLHF. The CDR3, as DNA: TGCGCCAGCAGCCCTCAGGTCTTTGGGGGACGGTATAATTCACCCCTCCACTTT.

CDR3 residues: CAWSGQGRARYEQYF. The DNA for the CDR3 is TGTGCCTGGAGTGGACAGGGGAGGGCTCGCTACGAGCAGTACTTC. This chain links TRBV30 with TRBJ2-7, with D maybe TRBD1 (8 bases). The V end was cut by 1 base, the J end by 3 bases, with 16 bases between. The CDR3 runs to 15 residues. Germline V lookup: CDR1 GTSNPN, CDR2 SVGIG (reference sequence).

The chain recombines TRBV6-1 with TRBJ1-6, with D perhaps matching TRBD1 (6 bases). This CDR3 spans 14 amino acids. V was cut by 1 base and J by 10 bases, with 11 bases left in between. CDR1 is MNHNS, CDR2 SASEGT, per germline. CDR3 protein: CASSEVGGQSPLHF. The CDR3 nucleotides read TGTGCCAGCAGTGAAGTAGGGGGTCAGTCACCCCTCCACTTT.

The chain joins TRBV4-1 to TRBJ2-1; D remains ambiguous. Trimming stripped 6 bases from V and 6 bases from J, with 12 bases between. CDR3 length equals 13 residues. The germline V gene encodes CDR1 MGHRA and CDR2 YSYEKL. The CDR3 reads CASSRGGVNEQFF. The CDR3 coding sequence is TGCGCCAGCAGTCGCGGTGGGGTCAATGAGCAGTTCTTC.

This clone appeared once. This sequence joins TRBV4-2 and TRBJ1-3; D ambiguous. The V and J ends lost 1 base and 8 bases respectively, with 12 bases between them. The CDR3 has 14 residues. Germline V gene lookup returns CDR1 LGHNA and CDR2 YNFKEQ. CDR3 sequence reads: CASSQGRREHTIYF. In nucleotides, the CDR3 is TGTGCCAGCAGCCAAGGAAGAAGGGAGCACACCATATATTTT.

This sequence joins TRBV16 and TRBJ1-6; TRBD1 aligns across 8 bases. Looked up from germline, CDR1 is KGHSY and CDR2 is FQNENV. The CDR3 contains 15 residues. The J segment lost 11 bases and the V segment lost 4 bases, leaving 10 bases of the junction unmatched. CDR3 sequence: CASSPRQGRGAPLHF. The CDR3 DNA reads TGTGCCAGCAGCCCTCGACAGGGGAGAGGTGCACCCCTCCACTTT.

The chain uses TRBV7-6 and TRBJ2-2; D is possibly TRBD2 (6 bases). The ends were cut back, 0 bases at V and 4 bases at J, with 9 bases in the middle. Germline V gene data show CDR1 as SGHVS and CDR2 as FNYEAQ. The CDR3 has 15 amino acids. The chain's CDR3 is CASSLAGGSTGELFF. The CDR3 DNA reads as TGTGCCAGCAGCTTAGCGGGGGGTTCCACCGGGGAGCTGTTTTTT.

V and J are TRBV7-9 and TRBJ2-4; no clear D gene. The V end lost 5 bases, the J end lost 0 bases, and 14 bases lay between the germline ends. CDR3 length equals 16 residues. Germline CDR1 SEHNR, CDR2 FQNEAQ (reference sequence). The CDR3 reads CASSRARTGAKNIQYF. DNA of the CDR3: TGTGCCAGCAGCCGCGCGAGGACGGGAGCCAAAAACATTCAGTACTTC.

This sequence joins TRBV6-5 and TRBJ2-7; 14 bases map to TRBD2. J lost 6 bases, V lost 6 bases, and 4 bases had no gene match. The CDR3 is 14 amino acids. Germline V gene lookup returns CDR1 MNHEY and CDR2 SVGAGI. The CDR3 bases are TGTGCCAGCAGAAGACTAGCGGGAGGGATCGAGCAGTACTTC. Its protein is CASRRLAGGIEQYF.

The chain joins TRBV28 to TRBJ1-2; the D is unclear. CDR1 MDHEN and CDR2 SYDVKM come from the germline V gene. V was shortened by 4 bases and J by 7 bases, with 13 bases between the two germline ends. The CDR3 sequence is 13 residues long. The CDR3 here is CASSWTRESGYTF. In DNA, the CDR3 is TGTGCCAGCAGTTGGACGAGGGAGAGTGGCTACACCTTC.